The rows below give T cell receptor beta chains drawn from one sample of a study of response to subunit inactivated influenza vaccine. TCRdb re-analysed the RT-PCR reads in MiXCR, keeping a single row per CDR3 protein. The sample holds 610,000 or so distinct CDR3 sequences; 14% are singletons and the top ten take 11%. The starting material was PBMCs from blood, obtained 11 to 12 days after vaccination. The receptors shown here come from a man aged 45-60 years who received an inactivated influenza vaccine. Each CDR3 is given with its conserved first and last residue. The order of the fields is clone size, V gene, D gene, J gene, CDR3 protein, CDR3 DNA. D genes are given only for firm matches. Clone size is given for some rows only: seen once, a few or many times, or a class if the clone is expanded.

size: .
V: TRBV12-3/TRBV12-4
D: .
J: TRBJ1-5
CDR3: CASSFPGGQDQPQHF
DNA: TGTGCCAGCAGTTTTCCGGGGGGGCAGGATCAGCCCCAGCATTTT

size: many
V: TRBV6-1
D: .
J: TRBJ1-6
CDR3: CASSSYGGATPLHF
DNA: TGTGCCAGCAGCAGTTACGGTGGGGCGACACCCCTCCACTTT

size: few
V: TRBV7-8
D: TRBD1
J: TRBJ2-5
CDR3: CASSPQTGDETQYF
DNA: TGTGCCAGCAGCCCGCAGACAGGGGACGAGACCCAGTACTTC

size: .
V: TRBV7-2
D: TRBD2
J: TRBJ2-3
CDR3: CASSLAPASGGHTDTQYF
DNA: TGTGCCAGCAGCTTAGCGCCGGCTAGCGGGGGGCACACAGATACGCAGTATTTT

size: .
V: TRBV27
D: TRBD2
J: TRBJ2-1
CDR3: CASSFETSSNNNEQFF
DNA: TGTGCCAGCAGTTTCGAGACTAGCTCCAACAACAATGAGCAGTTCTTC

size: .
V: TRBV13
D: TRBD2
J: TRBJ2-1
CDR3: CASSYPGLAGDSHEQFF
DNA: TGTGCCAGCAGCTATCCGGGACTAGCGGGAGATTCGCATGAGCAGTTCTTC

size: .
V: TRBV15
D: TRBD1
J: TRBJ2-7
CDR3: CATSRRTGSEQYF
DNA: TGTGCCACCAGCAGACGGACAGGGAGCGAGCAGTACTTC

size: few
V: TRBV13
D: TRBD1
J: TRBJ2-5
CDR3: CASSNPAAGGKTQYF
DNA: TGTGCCAGCAGTAACCCGGCGGCAGGGGGAAAGACCCAGTACTTC

size: few
V: TRBV5-1
D: TRBD1
J: TRBJ1-1
CDR3: CASAPRQGASEAFF
DNA: TGCGCCAGCGCCCCGAGGCAGGGGGCATCTGAAGCTTTCTTT

size: .
V: TRBV20-1
D: TRBD2
J: TRBJ2-7
CDR3: CSARDSAGLVREQYF
DNA: TGCAGTGCTAGAGATTCTGCCGGACTAGTTCGCGAGCAGTACTTC

size: few
V: TRBV23-1
D: .
J: TRBJ2-7
CDR3: CASSQWQGANEQYF
DNA: TGCGCCAGCAGTCAGTGGCAGGGCGCCAACGAGCAGTACTTC

size: .
V: TRBV7-2
D: TRBD1
J: TRBJ2-1
CDR3: CASSFRGQIGSYNEQFF
DNA: TGTGCCAGCAGCTTCCGGGGACAGATCGGGTCCTACAATGAGCAGTTCTTC

size: .
V: TRBV4-3
D: .
J: TRBJ2-2
CDR3: CASSQDMDHTGELFF
DNA: TGCGCCAGCAGCCAAGATATGGACCACACCGGGGAGCTGTTTTTT